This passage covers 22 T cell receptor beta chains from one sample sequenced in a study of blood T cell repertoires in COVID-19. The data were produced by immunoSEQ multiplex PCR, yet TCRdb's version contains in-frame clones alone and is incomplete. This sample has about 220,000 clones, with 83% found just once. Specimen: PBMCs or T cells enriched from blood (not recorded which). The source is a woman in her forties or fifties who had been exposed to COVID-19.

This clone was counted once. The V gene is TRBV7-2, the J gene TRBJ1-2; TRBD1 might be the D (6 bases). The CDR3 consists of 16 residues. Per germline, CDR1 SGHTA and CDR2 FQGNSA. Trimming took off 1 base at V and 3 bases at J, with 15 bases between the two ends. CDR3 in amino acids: CASSLGVTQGHYGYTF. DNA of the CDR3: TGTGCCAGCAGCTTAGGGGTAACACAGGGCCACTATGGCTACACCTTC.

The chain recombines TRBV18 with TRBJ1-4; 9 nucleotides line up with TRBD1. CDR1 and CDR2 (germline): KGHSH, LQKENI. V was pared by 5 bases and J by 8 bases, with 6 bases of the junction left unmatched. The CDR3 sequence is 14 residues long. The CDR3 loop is CASSKTGGEEKLFF. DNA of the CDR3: TGTGCCAGCTCAAAGACAGGGGGGGAAGAAAAACTGTTTTTT.

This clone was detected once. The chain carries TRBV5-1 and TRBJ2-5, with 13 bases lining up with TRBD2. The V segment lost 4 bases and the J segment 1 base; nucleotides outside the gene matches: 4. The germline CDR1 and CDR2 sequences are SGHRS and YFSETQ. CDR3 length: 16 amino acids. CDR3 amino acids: CASSPGLAGAQETQYF. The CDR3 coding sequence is TGCGCCAGCAGCCCAGGACTAGCGGGGGCCCAAGAGACCCAGTACTTC.

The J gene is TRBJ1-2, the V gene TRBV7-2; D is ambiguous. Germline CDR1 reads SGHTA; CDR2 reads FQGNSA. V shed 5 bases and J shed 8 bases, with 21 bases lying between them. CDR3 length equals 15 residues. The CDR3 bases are TGTGCCAGCAGCCAGCTAGCGGGCGCCACTAAAGGCTACACCTTC. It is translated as CASSQLAGATKGYTF. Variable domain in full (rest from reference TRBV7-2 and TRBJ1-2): GAGVSQSPSNKVTEKGKDVELRCDPISGHTALYWYRQSLGQGLEFLIYFQGNSAPDKSGLPSDRFSAERTGGSVSTLTIQRTQQEDSAVYLCASSQLAGATKGYTFGSGTRLTVV.

In DNA, the CDR3 is TGTGCCAGCAGCGCCCAGGGCCAAAATCAGCCCCAGCATTTT. Translation gives CASSAQGQNQPQHF. The chain uses TRBV9 and TRBJ1-5, with D perhaps TRBD1 (5 bases). This CDR3 contains 14 residues. The V gene lost 3 bases and the J gene lost 4 bases, with 11 bases spanning the gap. Germline values: CDR1 SGDLS, CDR2 YYNGEE.

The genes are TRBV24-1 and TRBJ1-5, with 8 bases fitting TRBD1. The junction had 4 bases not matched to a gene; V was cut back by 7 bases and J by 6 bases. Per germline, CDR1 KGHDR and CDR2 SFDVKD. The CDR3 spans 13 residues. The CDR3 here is CATRQGVGQPQHF. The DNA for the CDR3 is TGTGCCACCAGACAGGGGGTAGGTCAGCCCCAGCATTTT.

CDR3 in DNA: TGTGCCAGCAGCCAAGGGGGCGGCCTTGAGGGCTACACCTTC. It yields the protein CASSQGGGLEGYTF. The chain combines TRBV3-1 (or the pseudogene TRBV3-2) with TRBJ1-2; TRBD1 is a possible D gene (5 bases). The CDR3 extends over 14 amino acids. CDR1 LGHDT and CDR2 YNNKEL come from the germline V gene (reference sequence). Trimming pared 1 base from V and 8 bases from J, leaving 14 bases between.

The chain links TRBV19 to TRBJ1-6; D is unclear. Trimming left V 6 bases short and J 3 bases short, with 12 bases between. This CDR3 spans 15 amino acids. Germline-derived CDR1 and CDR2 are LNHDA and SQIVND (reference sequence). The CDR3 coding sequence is TGTGCCAGTAGGGAGGTGGCCGACTATAATTCACCCCTCCACTTT. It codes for CASREVADYNSPLHF.

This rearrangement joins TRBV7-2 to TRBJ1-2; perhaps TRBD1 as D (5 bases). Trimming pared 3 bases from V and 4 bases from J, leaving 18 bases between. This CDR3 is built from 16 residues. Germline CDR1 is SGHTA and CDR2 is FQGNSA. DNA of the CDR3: TGTGCCAGCAGCTTCCGCCCCCCGACAGATACCTATGGCTACACCTTC. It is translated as CASSFRPPTDTYGYTF.

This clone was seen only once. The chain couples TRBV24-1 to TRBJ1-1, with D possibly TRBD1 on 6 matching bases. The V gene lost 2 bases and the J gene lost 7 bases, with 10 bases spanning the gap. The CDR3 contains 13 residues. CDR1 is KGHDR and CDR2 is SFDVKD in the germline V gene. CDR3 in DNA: TGTGCCACCAGTGATTGGACAGAAGGTGAAGCTTTCTTT. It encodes CATSDWTEGEAFF.

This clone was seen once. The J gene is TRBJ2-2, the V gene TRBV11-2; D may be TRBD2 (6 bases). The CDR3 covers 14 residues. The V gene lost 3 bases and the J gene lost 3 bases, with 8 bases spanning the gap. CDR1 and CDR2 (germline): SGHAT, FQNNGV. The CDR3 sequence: CASSFKRDTGELFF. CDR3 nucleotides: TGTGCCAGCAGCTTTAAGCGGGACACCGGGGAGCTGTTTTTT. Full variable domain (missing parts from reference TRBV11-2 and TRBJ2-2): EAGVAQSPRYKIIEKRQSVAFWCNPISGHATLYWYQQILGQGPKLLIQFQNNGVVDDSQLPKDRFSAERLKGVDSTLKIQPAKLEDSAVYLCASSFKRDTGELFFGEGSRLTVL.

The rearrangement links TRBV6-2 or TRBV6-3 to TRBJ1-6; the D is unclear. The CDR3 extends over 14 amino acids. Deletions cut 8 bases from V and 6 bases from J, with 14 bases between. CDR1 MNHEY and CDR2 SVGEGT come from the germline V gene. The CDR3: CASGPTRSNSPLHF. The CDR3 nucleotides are TGTGCCAGCGGCCCGACTCGCAGTAATTCACCCCTCCACTTT.

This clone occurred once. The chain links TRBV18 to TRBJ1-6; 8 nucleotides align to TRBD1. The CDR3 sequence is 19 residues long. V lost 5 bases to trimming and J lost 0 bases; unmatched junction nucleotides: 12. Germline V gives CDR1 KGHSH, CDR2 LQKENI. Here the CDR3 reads CASSFQRQGQSSYNSPLHF. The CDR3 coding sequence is TGTGCCAGCTCATTCCAACGACAGGGGCAAAGCTCCTATAATTCACCCCTCCACTTT.

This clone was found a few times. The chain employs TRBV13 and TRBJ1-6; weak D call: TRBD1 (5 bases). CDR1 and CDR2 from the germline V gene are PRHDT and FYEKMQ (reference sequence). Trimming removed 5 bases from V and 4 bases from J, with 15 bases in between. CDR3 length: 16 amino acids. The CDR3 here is CASSLPGGIYNSPLHF. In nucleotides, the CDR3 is TGTGCCAGCAGCCTCCCGGGGGGGATTTATAATTCACCCCTCCACTTT.

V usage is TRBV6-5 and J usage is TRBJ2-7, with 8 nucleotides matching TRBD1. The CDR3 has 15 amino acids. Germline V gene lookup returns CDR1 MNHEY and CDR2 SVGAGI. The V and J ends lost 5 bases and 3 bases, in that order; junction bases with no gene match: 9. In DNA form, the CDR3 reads TGTGCCAGCAGTCACACACAGGGGGGATACTACGAGCAGTACTTC. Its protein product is CASSHTQGGYYEQYF.

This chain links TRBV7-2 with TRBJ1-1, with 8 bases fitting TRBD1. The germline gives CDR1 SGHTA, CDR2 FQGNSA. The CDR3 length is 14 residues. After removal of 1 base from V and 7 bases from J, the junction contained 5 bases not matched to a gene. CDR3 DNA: TGTGCCAGCAGCTTAGGGACAGGGACCTTTGAAGCTTTCTTT. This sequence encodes CASSLGTGTFEAFF.

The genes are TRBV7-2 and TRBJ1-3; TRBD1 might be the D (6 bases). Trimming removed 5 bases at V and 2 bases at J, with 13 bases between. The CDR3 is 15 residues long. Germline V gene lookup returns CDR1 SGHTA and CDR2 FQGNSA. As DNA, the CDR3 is TGTGCCAGCAGCCTACAGGGTGCGACTGGAAACACCATATATTTT. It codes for CASSLQGATGNTIYF.

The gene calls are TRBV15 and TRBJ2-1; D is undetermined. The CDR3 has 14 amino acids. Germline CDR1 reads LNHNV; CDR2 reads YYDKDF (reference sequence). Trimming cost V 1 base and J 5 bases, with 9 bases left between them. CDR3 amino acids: CATSRGGSDNEQFF. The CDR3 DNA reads TGTGCCACCAGCAGAGGAGGATCGGACAATGAGCAGTTCTTC.

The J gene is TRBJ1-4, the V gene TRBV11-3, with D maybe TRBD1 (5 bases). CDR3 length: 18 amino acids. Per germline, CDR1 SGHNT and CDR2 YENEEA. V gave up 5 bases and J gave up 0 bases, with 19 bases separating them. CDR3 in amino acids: CASSRTRTLAATNEKLFF. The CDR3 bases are TGTGCCAGCAGCAGAACGCGGACACTCGCAGCAACTAATGAAAAACTGTTTTTT. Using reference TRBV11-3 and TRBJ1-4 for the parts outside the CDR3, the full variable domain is EAGVVQSPRYKIIEKKQPVAFWCNPISGHNTLYWYLQNLGQGPELLIRYENEEAVDDSQLPKDRFSAERLKGVDSTLKIQPAELGDSAVYLCASSRTRTLAATNEKLFFGSGTQLSVL.

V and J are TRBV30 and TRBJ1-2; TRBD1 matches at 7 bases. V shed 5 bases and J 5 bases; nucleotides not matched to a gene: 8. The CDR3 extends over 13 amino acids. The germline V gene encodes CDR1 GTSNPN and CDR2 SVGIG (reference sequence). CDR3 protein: CAWADRAVYGYTF. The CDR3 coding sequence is TGTGCCTGGGCTGACAGGGCCGTTTATGGCTACACCTTC.

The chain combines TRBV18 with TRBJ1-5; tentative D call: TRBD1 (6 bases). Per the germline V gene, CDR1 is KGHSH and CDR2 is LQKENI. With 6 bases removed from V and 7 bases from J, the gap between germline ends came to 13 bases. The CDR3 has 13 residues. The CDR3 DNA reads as TGTGCCAGCTCCCCCGGGGGGGGCCAGCCCCAGCATTTT. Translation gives CASSPGGGQPQHF.

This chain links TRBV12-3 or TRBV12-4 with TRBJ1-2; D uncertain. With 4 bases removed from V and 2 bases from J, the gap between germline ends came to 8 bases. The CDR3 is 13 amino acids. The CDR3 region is CASSSTLNYGYTF. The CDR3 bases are TGTGCCAGCAGTTCGACACTCAACTATGGCTACACCTTC.